This T cell receptor (beta chain) was documented in a study of cytomegalovirus exposure and HLA in healthy donors. PCR primers comprised 60 Vbeta and 13 Jbeta primers. Generated by immunoSEQ multiplex PCR, the TCRdb table keeps only in-frame clones and is missing some. The data show about 160,000 clones, roughly four fifths seen once. The CDR3 is 17 amino acids. Germline V CDR1 and CDR2: SQVTM, ANQGSEA. Between the trimmed V and J ends, which lost 3 bases and 2 bases, there was a span of 22 bases. The clonotype originates from a woman aged 45-60 years in good health and CMV-seropositive. V gene TRBV29-1 combines with J gene TRBJ2-5, with a tentative D call TRBD1 (7 bases). Sequencing was performed on PBMCs. Written as DNA, the CDR3 is TGCAGCGTTGAGAGTGGGGGGTGGGGGGACAGACAAGAGACCCAGTACTTC. This codes for CSVESGGWGDRQETQYF.